Listed here are 29 T cell receptor beta chains from one sample, sequenced in a study of T cells in Graves' hyperthyroidism and ophthalmopathy. Amplification targeted TCR beta CDR3 regions from RNA transcripts. First-round RT-PCR targeting the TCR CDR3 was performed with the HTBI primer set. TCRdb reanalysed the multiplex PCR reads using MiXCR and keeps one entry per CDR3 protein. This sample has some 600,000 distinct CDR3 sequences, with about 15% found just once. The sequenced material came from blood. These receptors all come from a young woman with Graves' hyperthyroidism that later progressed to Graves' ophthalmopathy.

This clonotype came up many times. The genes are TRBV6-1 and TRBJ2-3, with 7 bases identical to TRBD2. This CDR3 is 16 amino acids long. The V gene end was trimmed by 6 bases and the J gene end by 2 bases; junction bases not matched to a gene: 11. Germline values: CDR1 MNHNS, CDR2 SASEGT. CDR3 in amino acids: CASRLALRRYTDTQYF. For the CDR3, the DNA is TGTGCCAGCAGACTAGCGTTACGCCGATACACAGATACGCAGTATTTT.

This clonotype came up many times. This chain joins TRBV3-1 and TRBJ2-1, with 7 positions matching TRBD2. V shed 4 bases and J 9 bases; nucleotides not matched to a gene: 6. The CDR3 spans 13 residues. Germline loops: CDR1 LGHDT, CDR2 YNNKEL (reference sequence). The DNA for the CDR3 is TGTGCCAGCAGCCTACGACTAGCAAGTGAGCAGTTCTTC. Residues: CASSLRLASEQFF.

This clonotype was recorded many times. The rearrangement joins TRBV28 to TRBJ2-1, with 10 bases aligning to TRBD2. The CDR3 extends over 16 amino acids. V lost 4 bases and J lost 5; bases outside the gene matches: 8. CDR1 and CDR2 (germline): MDHEN, SYDVKM. The CDR3 sequence is CASSSLRTSGDNEQFF. The CDR3 DNA reads TGTGCCAGCAGTTCACTAAGGACTAGCGGCGACAATGAGCAGTTCTTC.

This clonotype was seen ten or more times. The chain recombines TRBV28 with TRBJ2-5; D is unclear. V was clipped by 4 bases and J by 10 bases, with 13 bases between them. This CDR3 comprises 12 residues. Germline CDR1 reads MDHEN; CDR2 reads SYDVKM. The CDR3 DNA reads as TGTGCCAGCAGTTCTTCTGACTTGAACCAGTACTTC. Its translation is CASSSSDLNQYF. The full variable domain, rest sourced from reference TRBV28 and TRBJ2-5, is DVKVTQSSRYLVKRTGEKVFLECVQDMDHENMFWYRQDPGLGLRLIYFSYDVKMKEKGDIPEGYSVSREKKERFSLILESASTNQTSMYLCASSSSDLNQYFGPGTRLLVL.

Only a few counts were recorded for this clonotype. The J gene is TRBJ2-7, the V gene TRBV5-1; the D is unclear. Germline V gene sequence: CDR1 SGHRS, CDR2 YFSETQ. The V and J ends lost 1 base and 2 bases respectively, with 13 bases between them. The CDR3 is 15 amino acids. CDR3: CASSLLREMAYEQYF. The DNA of the CDR3 is TGCGCCAGCAGCTTGTTAAGGGAAATGGCCTACGAGCAGTACTTC. Drawing the rest from reference TRBV5-1 and TRBJ2-7, the complete variable domain is KAGVTQTPRYLIKTRGQQVTLSCSPISGHRSVSWYQQTPGQGLQFLFEYFSETQRNKGNFPGRFSGRQFSNSRSEMNVSTLELGDSALYLCASSLLREMAYEQYFGPGTRLTVT.

This clonotype was seen many times. This chain links TRBV28 with TRBJ2-3; 7 bases align to TRBD2. V lost 3 bases and J lost 5; bases outside the gene matches: 2. This CDR3 contains 13 residues. CDR1 is MDHEN, CDR2 SYDVKM, per germline. CDR3 loop: CASSLSSGDTQYF. The DNA of the CDR3 is TGTGCCAGCAGTTTGTCTAGCGGAGATACGCAGTATTTT.

This clonotype was detected many times. The CDR3 region is CASRGSGGPTKETQYF. CDR3 DNA: TGCGCCAGCAGGGGGTCCGGCGGCCCGACTAAAGAGACCCAGTACTTC. J is TRBJ2-5 and V is TRBV10-2; maybe TRBD2 (5 bases). CDR1 and CDR2 from the germline V gene are WSHSY and SAAADI. The germline V and J ends were trimmed by 6 bases and 3 bases, with 20 bases remaining between them. CDR3 length equals 16 residues.

In this sample, this clonotype turned up a few times. The chain is built from TRBV24-1 and TRBJ1-1; D not resolved. Deletions cut 6 bases from V and 0 bases from J, with 7 bases between. The length of the CDR3 is 13 residues. Per germline, CDR1 KGHDR and CDR2 SFDVKD. The CDR3: CATSPRMNTEAFF. CDR3 sequence (DNA): TGTGCCACCAGTCCCCGCATGAACACTGAAGCTTTCTTT.

The chain carries TRBV20-1 and TRBJ2-7; 10 bases match TRBD1. V was clipped by 3 bases and J by 3 bases; unmatched bases: 2. Germline CDR1 and CDR2: DFQATT and SNEGSKA (reference sequence). This CDR3 has 13 residues. CDR3 bases: TGCAGTGCTAGGAGGGACAGGGGCTACGAGCAGTACTTC. Amino acid sequence: CSARRDRGYEQYF.

There are many counts of this clonotype. V usage is TRBV11-2 and J usage is TRBJ2-5; tentatively, D is TRBD2 (5 bases). Trimming removed 7 bases at V and 5 bases at J, with 23 bases between. The CDR3 extends over 16 amino acids. Germline CDR1 is SGHAT and CDR2 is FQNNGV. The CDR3 sequence is CASNEKVSPRGETQYF. The CDR3 DNA follows: TGTGCCAGCAACGAGAAGGTCTCACCTCGAGGGGAGACCCAGTACTTC.

This clonotype has at least ten counts. CDR3 protein: CASQQMLGQETQYF. As DNA, the CDR3 is TGTGCCAGTCAACAGATGTTGGGCCAAGAGACCCAGTACTTC. V usage is TRBV19 and J usage is TRBJ2-5; D remains unclear. V was cut by 8 bases and J by 1 base, with 14 bases left in between. CDR3 size: 14 residues. Germline-derived CDR1 and CDR2 are LNHDA and SQIVND (reference sequence).

This clonotype has a count of ten or more. This rearrangement joins TRBV12-3 or TRBV12-4 to TRBJ2-1; the D gene could be TRBD1 or TRBD2 (6 bases each). The CDR3 is 15 amino acids. V gave up 6 bases and J gave up 0 bases, with 12 bases separating them. As DNA, the CDR3 is TGTGCCAGCAGCCGGAGGGGGACCTCCTACAATGAGCAGTTCTTC. Its translation: CASSRRGTSYNEQFF.

This clonotype was counted ten times or more. This rearrangement joins TRBV5-1 to TRBJ2-1; D remains unclear. Germline loops: CDR1 SGHRS, CDR2 YFSETQ. The CDR3 is 12 residues long. V lost 0 bases to trimming and J lost 9 bases, with 7 bases between them. The CDR3 sequence: CASSLGSTEQFF. CDR3 in DNA: TGCGCCAGCAGCTTGGGGAGCACTGAGCAGTTCTTC.

This clonotype was counted ten times or more. The gene calls are TRBV10-3 and TRBJ2-4, with 13 bases matching TRBD2. V trimming: 3 bases; J trimming: 0 bases; junction bases outside the gene matches: 11. The CDR3 loop spans 20 amino acids. Germline CDR1 is ENHRY and CDR2 is SYGVKD. In DNA, the CDR3 is TGTGCCATCAGTGAAGGGCCGAGCGGACTAGCGGGAGCAGCCAAAAACATTCAGTACTTC. It translates to CAISEGPSGLAGAAKNIQYF.

The J gene is TRBJ1-3, the V gene TRBV19; D gene ambiguous. There are 15 residues in the CDR3. Germline CDR1 LNHDA, CDR2 SQIVND (reference sequence). Trimming took off 7 bases at V and 4 bases at J, with 17 bases between the two ends. In DNA, the CDR3 is TGTGCCAGTACCACCCCGGGATATCTAGGAAACACCATATATTTT. This codes for CASTTPGYLGNTIYF.

Many counts were recorded for this clonotype. The chain employs TRBV20-1 and TRBJ2-5; TRBD1 or TRBD2 may be the D gene (5 bases each). V lost 7 bases, J lost 2 bases, and 8 bases lay in between. Germline-derived CDR1 and CDR2 are DFQATT and SNEGSKA (reference sequence). There are 11 residues in the CDR3. The CDR3 DNA reads TGCAGTGGGGGGTATCAAGAGACCCAGTACTTC. It specifies CSGGYQETQYF.

This clonotype was detected ten times or more. The chain couples TRBV28 to TRBJ1-5; D is uncertain. The V gene's germline CDR1 is MDHEN and CDR2 SYDVKM. V lost 8 bases, J lost 0 bases, and 11 bases lay in between. The CDR3 extends over 14 amino acids. The DNA for the CDR3 is TGTGCCAGCGCGGCCCTTCTTAGCAATCAGCCCCAGCATTTT. Amino acid sequence: CASAALLSNQPQHF.

This clonotype was picked up many times. V gene TRBV12-3 or TRBV12-4 combines with J gene TRBJ2-7; 8 bases line up with TRBD1. CDR3 length equals 14 residues. V was pared by 2 bases and J by 6 bases, with 6 bases of the junction left unmatched. The CDR3 nucleotides are TGTGCCAGCAGTTTAACAGGGGGAAACGGCGAGCAGTACTTC. It encodes CASSLTGGNGEQYF.

This clonotype was seen a few times. The chain uses TRBV7-2 and TRBJ2-4, with D perhaps TRBD1 (6 bases). V lost 5 bases and J lost 5, with 22 bases in between. The CDR3 has 17 residues. Germline V gives CDR1 SGHTA, CDR2 FQGNSA. The CDR3 coding sequence is TGTGCCAGCAGCCAGCAGGCGGTCGGGGCAGGGGAAAACATTCAGTACTTC. Translation: CASSQQAVGAGENIQYF.

The CDR3 DNA sequence: TGTGCCAGCAGTTTCGGGCAGTCCTTCTACGAGCAGTACTTC. It codes for CASSFGQSFYEQYF. V is TRBV6-1 and J is TRBJ2-7; D not resolved. This CDR3 spans 14 amino acids. CDR1 and CDR2 (germline): MNHNS, SASEGT. The V end was cut by 5 bases, the J end by 3 bases, with 14 bases between.

This clonotype was recorded at least ten times. The rearrangement links TRBV19 to TRBJ2-2, with 11 positions matching TRBD2. With 3 bases clipped from V and 5 bases from J, the junction kept 8 bases outside the gene matches. There are 17 residues in the CDR3. CDR1 and CDR2 (germline): LNHDA, SQIVND (reference sequence). The CDR3 region has the DNA TGTGCCAGTAGTATTGGGACTAGCGGCCTCCGGACCGGGGAGCTGTTTTTT. Translated: CASSIGTSGLRTGELFF.

Turning to this clonotype: One junction end disagrees with the germline gene, perhaps due to a read error. The chain couples TRBV7-3 to TRBJ2-7; the match to TRBD2 covers 9 bases. Looked up from germline, CDR1 is SGHTA and CDR2 is FQGTGA. The CDR3 contains 15 residues. The DNA of the CDR3 is TGTGCCAGCGGCTTGGCGGGAGGGAGCGCCTACGAGCAGTACTTC. It translates to CASGLAGGSAYEQYF.

About this clonotype itself: The germline gene is not matched at one end of the junction; a read error may be the cause. The rearrangement links TRBV30 to TRBJ2-2, with D hard to call. Germline CDR1 GTSNPN, CDR2 SVGIG (reference sequence). The CDR3 runs 12 residues. CDR3 in DNA: TGTGTCTGGAGTGTTGGGCCCGGGGAGCTGTTTTTT. As protein: CVWSVGPGELFF.

This clonotype was observed many times. The chain couples TRBV19 to TRBJ1-1, with 7 bases that match TRBD1. The length of the CDR3 is 13 residues. V shed 6 bases and J 6 bases; nucleotides not matched to a gene: 7. Germline V gene lookup returns CDR1 LNHDA and CDR2 SQIVND (reference sequence). The CDR3 is CASRDSGGPEAFF. CDR3 in DNA: TGTGCCAGTAGGGATTCAGGGGGACCTGAAGCTTTCTTT. Using reference TRBV19 and TRBJ1-1 for the parts outside the CDR3, the full variable domain is DGGITQSPKYLFRKEGQNVTLSCEQNLNHDAMYWYRQDPGQGLRLIYYSQIVNDFQKGDIAEGYSVSREKKESFPLTVTSAQKNPTAFYLCASRDSGGPEAFFGQGTRLTVV.

V gene TRBV5-1 combines with J gene TRBJ2-7; the D gene is possibly TRBD1 (5 bases). The CDR3 runs to 13 residues. V shed 4 bases and J shed 3 bases, with 11 bases lying between them. Germline CDR1 SGHRS, CDR2 YFSETQ. The chain's CDR3 is CASSKDTLYEQYF. For the CDR3, the DNA is TGCGCCAGCAGCAAGGACACCCTCTACGAGCAGTACTTC.

J is TRBJ2-1 and V is TRBV5-1; D remains ambiguous. V was clipped by 6 bases and J by 5 bases, with 9 bases between them. Germline CDR1 SGHRS, CDR2 YFSETQ. CDR3 length: 12 amino acids. For the CDR3, the DNA is TGCGCCAGCATCCAAACAAACAATGAGCAGTTCTTC. Translated, it gives CASIQTNNEQFF.

A few counts support this clonotype. The J gene is TRBJ2-5, the V gene TRBV9; the D gene is possibly TRBD1 (6 bases). The CDR3 is made up of 15 amino acids. The germline gives CDR1 SGDLS, CDR2 YYNGEE. Deletions cut 0 bases from V and 5 bases from J, with 14 bases between. CDR3: CASSVGQAYGETQYF. DNA for the CDR3: TGTGCCAGCAGCGTAGGACAGGCATATGGCGAGACCCAGTACTTC.

The V call is TRBV12-3 or TRBV12-4, the J call TRBJ2-7; tentative D call: TRBD1 (5 bases). This CDR3 is built from 14 residues. Trimming took off 0 bases at V and 5 bases at J, with 11 bases between the two ends. In DNA, the CDR3 is TGTGCCAGCAGTTTAGCAGGGGTGCTCGACGAGCAGTACTTC. This sequence encodes CASSLAGVLDEQYF.

The chain links TRBV9 to TRBJ2-6; TRBD1 or TRBD2 may be the D gene (5 bases each). CDR3 size: 18 residues. V gave up 4 bases and J gave up 2 bases, with 19 bases separating them. Germline CDR1 SGDLS, CDR2 YYNGEE. This CDR3 reads CASSRLGGGLAGANVLTF. CDR3 nucleotide sequence: TGTGCCAGCAGCCGTCTAGGTGGGGGTCTGGCTGGGGCCAACGTCCTGACTTTC.